Shown below are 5 T cell receptor beta chains from a single sample sequenced in a study of T-cell memory formation after mild COVID-19. TCRdb processed the 5' RACE reads anew with MiXCR; each CDR3 protein has one entry. The sample holds 540,000 or so distinct CDR3 sequences, roughly 20% seen once. Specimen: PBMCs or a T cell subset sorted from them (not recorded which). These receptors were collected from an adult woman who had mild COVID-19 (a few samples of this study predate the infection). Cell type and time point are not known.

This clonotype turned up a few times. The chain joins TRBV20-1 to TRBJ2-1; 7 bases map to TRBD2. V shed 6 bases and J 7 bases; nucleotides not matched to a gene: 12. CDR3 length equals 14 residues. Germline values: CDR1 DFQATT, CDR2 SNEGSKA (reference sequence). CDR3 bases: TGCAGTGCCCTTGGATTGCGGGAGTTGAATGAGCAGTTCTTC. As protein: CSALGLRELNEQFF.

Only a few counts were recorded for this clonotype. The chain couples TRBV5-1 to TRBJ1-2, with TRBD1 matching 7 bases. The CDR3 spans 14 residues. Germline CDR1 reads SGHRS; CDR2 reads YFSETQ. The J segment lost 7 bases and the V segment lost 6 bases, leaving 12 bases of the junction unmatched. This chain's CDR3 is CASTDRAGIGGYTF. CDR3 DNA: TGCGCCAGCACCGACAGGGCTGGGATTGGTGGCTACACCTTC. Using reference TRBV5-1 and TRBJ1-2 for the parts outside the CDR3, the full variable domain is KAGVTQTPRYLIKTRGQQVTLSCSPISGHRSVSWYQQTPGQGLQFLFEYFSETQRNKGNFPGRFSGRQFSNSRSEMNVSTLELGDSALYLCASTDRAGIGGYTFGSGTRLTVV.

This clonotype was counted a few times. The rearrangement uses TRBV7-2 and TRBJ2-3; 8 bases are a match to TRBD1. The CDR3 is made up of 15 amino acids. Per the germline V gene, CDR1 is SGHTA and CDR2 is FQGNSA. V shed 4 bases and J 2 bases; nucleotides not matched to a gene: 5. The CDR3 region has the DNA TGTGCCAGCAGCTCACGGACAGGGATCACAGATACGCAGTATTTT. Translating gives CASSSRTGITDTQYF.

The V call is TRBV4-1, the J call TRBJ2-7; D unresolved. The CDR3 consists of 13 residues. V was trimmed by 0 bases and J by 3 bases, leaving 6 bases between them. From germline, CDR1 is MGHRA and CDR2 YSYEKL. CDR3 sequence reads: CASSQEYIYEQYF. The DNA for the CDR3 is TGCGCCAGCAGCCAAGAGTATATCTACGAGCAGTACTTC.

This clonotype was seen a few times. V and J are TRBV5-1 and TRBJ1-1; D gene ambiguous. CDR3 length equals 14 residues. V was cut by 3 bases and J by 9 bases, with 18 bases left in between. CDR1 and CDR2 (germline): SGHRS, YFSETQ. CDR3 residues: CASSWEVGTAKAFF. For the CDR3, the DNA is TGCGCCAGCAGCTGGGAGGTGGGAACGGCAAAAGCTTTCTTT.